This record looks at one TCR beta chain sequence and its context. No antigen is known for it. V lost 5 bases, J lost 0 bases, and 14 bases stayed unmatched. CDR3 size: 20 residues. CDR1 and CDR2 from the germline V gene are SGHVS and FNYEAQ. These data belong to a study of graft-versus-host responses after intestinal transplantation. Looking at the study overall: Every transplant recipient was induced with anti-thymocyte globulin, then maintained on tacrolimus and steroids for roughly 3 years.

This table comes from immunoSEQ multiplex PCR, and its TCRdb copy is limited to in-frame clones, with some not included. The table records about 19,000 clones, 65% to 85% of them present only once. Lymphocytes from graft epithelium and lamina propria were isolated. Findings of the study overall: Recipient marrow showed GvH clones, some seen first in ileum or blood.

The chain recombines TRBV7-6 with TRBJ2-5, with 14 nucleotides matching TRBD2. The clonotype was recovered from a human patient who received an intestinal transplant, so some T cells may come from the graft donor. The specimen was ileum tissue, collected approximately 3 weeks after intestinal transplant. The CDR3 DNA follows: TGTGCCAGCAGCCCCCAAGGGACTAGCGGGAGCTCAATAAACCAAGAGACCCAGTACTTC. It yields the protein CASSPQGTSGSSINQETQYF.